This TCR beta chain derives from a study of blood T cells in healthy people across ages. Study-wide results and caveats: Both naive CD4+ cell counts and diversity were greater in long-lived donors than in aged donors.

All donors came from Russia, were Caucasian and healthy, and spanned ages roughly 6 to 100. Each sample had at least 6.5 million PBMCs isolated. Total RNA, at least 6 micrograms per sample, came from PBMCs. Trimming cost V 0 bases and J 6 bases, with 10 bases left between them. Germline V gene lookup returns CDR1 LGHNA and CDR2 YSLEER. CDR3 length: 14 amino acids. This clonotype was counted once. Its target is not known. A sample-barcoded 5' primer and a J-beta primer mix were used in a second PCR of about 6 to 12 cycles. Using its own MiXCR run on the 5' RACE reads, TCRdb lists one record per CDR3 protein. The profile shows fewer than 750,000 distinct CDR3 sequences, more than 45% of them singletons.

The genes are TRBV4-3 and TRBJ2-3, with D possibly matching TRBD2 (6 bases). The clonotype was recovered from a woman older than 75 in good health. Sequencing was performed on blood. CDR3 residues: CASSQDRGSDTQYF. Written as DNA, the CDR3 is TGCGCCAGCAGCCAAGATCGGGGGTCTGATACGCAGTATTTT.